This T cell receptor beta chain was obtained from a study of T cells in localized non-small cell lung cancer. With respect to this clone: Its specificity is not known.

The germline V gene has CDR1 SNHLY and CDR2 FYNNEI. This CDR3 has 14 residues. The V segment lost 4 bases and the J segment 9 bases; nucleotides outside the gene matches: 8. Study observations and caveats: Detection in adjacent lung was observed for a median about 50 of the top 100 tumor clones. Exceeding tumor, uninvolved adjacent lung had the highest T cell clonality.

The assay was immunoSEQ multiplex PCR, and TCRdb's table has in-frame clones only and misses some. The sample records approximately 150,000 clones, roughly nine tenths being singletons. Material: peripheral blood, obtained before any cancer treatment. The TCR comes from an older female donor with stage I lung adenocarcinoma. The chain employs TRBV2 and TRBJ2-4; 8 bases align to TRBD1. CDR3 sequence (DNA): TGTGCCAGCAGTGCCCAGGGGGCGGGTGGCATTCAGTACTTC. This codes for CASSAQGAGGIQYF.